A selection of T cell receptor beta chains follows, all from one sample in a study of blood T cell repertoires in COVID-19. The data were produced by immunoSEQ multiplex PCR, yet TCRdb's version contains in-frame clones alone and is incomplete. This repertoire shows approximately 150,000 clones, 84% found once; its top ten account for about 7.2%. The sequenced material came from peripheral blood. These receptors were taken from a woman aged 45 to 65 in a cohort sampled during active or convalescent COVID-19. Each CDR3 is given with its conserved first and last residue. Each record gives: J gene, D gene, V gene, CDR3 length, clone size, CDR3 DNA, CDR3 protein. D genes are given only for firm matches. Expanded clones get a size class; other rows say once, few or many, or leave the size out.

J gene: TRBJ1-1; D gene: NA; V gene: TRBV4-1; CDR3 length: 15; clone size: NA; CDR3 DNA: TGCGCCAGCAGCCTAAGTCCGGCGGGATACACTGAAGCTTTCTTT; CDR3 protein: CASSLSPAGYTEAFF
J gene: TRBJ1-5; D gene: NA; V gene: TRBV15; CDR3 length: 14; clone size: NA; CDR3 DNA: TGTGCCACCAGCAGAGAGAAGAGGAATCAGCCCCAGCATTTT; CDR3 protein: CATSREKRNQPQHF
J gene: TRBJ1-2; D gene: NA; V gene: TRBV29-1; CDR3 length: 21; clone size: NA; CDR3 DNA: TGCAGCGTTGAAGAATGGCACCCGGACAGCCACACCCGCGGTTCTAACTATGGCTACACCTTC; CDR3 protein: CSVEEWHPDSHTRGSNYGYTF
J gene: TRBJ1-1; D gene: NA; V gene: TRBV7-3; CDR3 length: 14; clone size: NA; CDR3 DNA: TGTGCCAGCAGCCCTAACCGACAGGACACTGAAGCTTTCTTT; CDR3 protein: CASSPNRQDTEAFF
J gene: TRBJ1-1; D gene: NA; V gene: TRBV19; CDR3 length: 11; clone size: NA; CDR3 DNA: TGTGCCACCATGAGGAACACTGAAGCTTTCTTT; CDR3 protein: CATMRNTEAFF
J gene: TRBJ2-2; D gene: TRBD1; V gene: TRBV24-1; CDR3 length: 17; clone size: NA; CDR3 DNA: TGTGCCACCAGTGCTCCGGGCGGGACAGGGGAAGCCGGGGAGCTGTTTTTT; CDR3 protein: CATSAPGGTGEAGELFF
J gene: TRBJ2-2; D gene: NA; V gene: TRBV5-4; CDR3 length: 13; clone size: once; CDR3 DNA: TGTGCCAGCAGCTTGGCCATACTCGGGGAGCTGTTTTTT; CDR3 protein: CASSLAILGELFF
J gene: TRBJ1-5; D gene: NA; V gene: TRBV4-1; CDR3 length: 15; clone size: NA; CDR3 DNA: TGCGCCAGCAGCCTCCAGCGGGAAGGGAATCAGCCCCAGCATTTT; CDR3 protein: CASSLQREGNQPQHF
J gene: TRBJ2-7; D gene: NA; V gene: TRBV12-3/TRBV12-4; CDR3 length: 12; clone size: NA; CDR3 DNA: TGTGCCAGCAGCGAACAGGGTTACGAGCAGTACTTC; CDR3 protein: CASSEQGYEQYF
J gene: TRBJ1-2; D gene: NA; V gene: TRBV9; CDR3 length: 16; clone size: NA; CDR3 DNA: TGTGCCAGCAGCGTAGCTACGGGCAGGGGCGCGCAGGGCTACACCTTC; CDR3 protein: CASSVATGRGAQGYTF
J gene: TRBJ1-5; D gene: TRBD1; V gene: TRBV19; CDR3 length: 17; clone size: NA; CDR3 DNA: TGTGCCAGTAGTATAGTACCCGGACAGGCTAGCAATCAGCCCCAGCATTTT; CDR3 protein: CASSIVPGQASNQPQHF
J gene: TRBJ2-1; D gene: TRBD2; V gene: TRBV7-3; CDR3 length: 15; clone size: NA; CDR3 DNA: TGTGCCAGCAGCTTAAGAGGACTAGCCGTCAATGAGCAGTTCTTC; CDR3 protein: CASSLRGLAVNEQFF
J gene: TRBJ2-1; D gene: TRBD2; V gene: TRBV28; CDR3 length: 17; clone size: NA; CDR3 DNA: TGTGCCAGCAGTTTGGTCGGCGGGGGGGCCAGGTTGAATGAGCAGTTCTTC; CDR3 protein: CASSLVGGGARLNEQFF
J gene: TRBJ2-3; D gene: TRBD2; V gene: TRBV14; CDR3 length: 17; clone size: NA; CDR3 DNA: TGTGCCAGCAGCCAAGCTAGCGGGGGGTTCAGCACAGATACGCAGTATTTT; CDR3 protein: CASSQASGGFSTDTQYF
J gene: TRBJ1-2; D gene: NA; V gene: TRBV7-2; CDR3 length: 17; clone size: NA; CDR3 DNA: TGTGCCAGCAGCTTACTCGGCGGGCAGGGGAATAACTATGGCTACACCTTC; CDR3 protein: CASSLLGGQGNNYGYTF
J gene: TRBJ1-4; D gene: NA; V gene: TRBV3-1/TRBV3-2; CDR3 length: 15; clone size: NA; CDR3 DNA: TGTGCCAGCAGCCAACTTCTTCAGGGTACCGAAAAACTGTTTTTT; CDR3 protein: CASSQLLQGTEKLFF
J gene: TRBJ2-7; D gene: NA; V gene: TRBV3-1/TRBV3-2; CDR3 length: 16; clone size: NA; CDR3 DNA: TGTGCCAGCAGCCAAGATCCCGCAGGGCTATACTACGAGCAGTACTTC; CDR3 protein: CASSQDPAGLYYEQYF
J gene: TRBJ2-3; D gene: TRBD2; V gene: TRBV5-1; CDR3 length: 18; clone size: once; CDR3 DNA: TGCGCCAGCAGCTTTCGCCCGGGACTAGCGGGGGGCACAGATACGCAGTATTTT; CDR3 protein: CASSFRPGLAGGTDTQYF
J gene: TRBJ1-4; D gene: NA; V gene: TRBV5-1; CDR3 length: 14; clone size: few; CDR3 DNA: TGCGCCAGCGGACTACAGTCCTCCAATGAAAAACTGTTTTTT; CDR3 protein: CASGLQSSNEKLFF
J gene: TRBJ2-5; D gene: TRBD2; V gene: TRBV3-1/TRBV3-2; CDR3 length: 15; clone size: NA; CDR3 DNA: TGTGCCAGCAGCCTCGGGGGGGGGTCTCAAGAGACCCAGTACTTC; CDR3 protein: CASSLGGGSQETQYF